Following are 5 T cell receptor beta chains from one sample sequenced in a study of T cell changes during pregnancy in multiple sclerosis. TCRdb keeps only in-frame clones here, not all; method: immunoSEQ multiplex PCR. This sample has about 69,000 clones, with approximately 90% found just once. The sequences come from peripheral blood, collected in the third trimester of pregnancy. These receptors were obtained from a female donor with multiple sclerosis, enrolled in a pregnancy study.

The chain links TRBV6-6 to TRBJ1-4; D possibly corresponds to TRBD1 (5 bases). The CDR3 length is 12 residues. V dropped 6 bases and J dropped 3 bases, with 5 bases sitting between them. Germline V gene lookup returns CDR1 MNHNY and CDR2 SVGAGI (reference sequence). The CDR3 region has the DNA TGTGCCAGCAGGGGGCCTAATGAAAAACTGTTTTTT. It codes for CASRGPNEKLFF.

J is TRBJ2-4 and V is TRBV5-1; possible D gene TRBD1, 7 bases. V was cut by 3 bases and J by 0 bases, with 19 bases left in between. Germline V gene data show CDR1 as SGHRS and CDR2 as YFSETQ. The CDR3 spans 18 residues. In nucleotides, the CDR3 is TGCGCCAGCAGCTCACTACGGGGGACAGAGCTAGCCAAAAACATTCAGTACTTC. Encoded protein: CASSSLRGTELAKNIQYF.

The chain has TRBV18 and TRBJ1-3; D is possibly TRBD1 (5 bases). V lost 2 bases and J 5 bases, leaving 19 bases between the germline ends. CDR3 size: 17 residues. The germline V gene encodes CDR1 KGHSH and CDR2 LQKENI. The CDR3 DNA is TGTGCCAGCTCACCAAGGGGCCGGGACGCGGGGAGAAACACCATATATTTT. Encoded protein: CASSPRGRDAGRNTIYF. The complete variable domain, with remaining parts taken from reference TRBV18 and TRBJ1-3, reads NAGVMQNPRHLVRRRGQEARLRCSPMKGHSHVYWYRQLPEEGLKFMVYLQKENIIDESGMPKERFSAEFPKEGPSILRIQQVVRGDSAAYFCASSPRGRDAGRNTIYFGEGSWLTVV.

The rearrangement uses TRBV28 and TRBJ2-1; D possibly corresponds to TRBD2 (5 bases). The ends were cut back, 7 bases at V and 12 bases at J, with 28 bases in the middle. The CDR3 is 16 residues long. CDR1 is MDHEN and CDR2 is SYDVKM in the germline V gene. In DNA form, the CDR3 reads TGTGCCAGCACCCCTTACGGGGAAGGTACTACCCCTGGGCAGTTCTTC. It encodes CASTPYGEGTTPGQFF.

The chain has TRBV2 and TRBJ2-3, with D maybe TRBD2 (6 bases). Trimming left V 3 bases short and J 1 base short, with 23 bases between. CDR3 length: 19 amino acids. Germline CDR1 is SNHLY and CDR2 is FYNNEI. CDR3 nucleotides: TGTGCCAGCAGTGACCCCGCCGGATCCCGGGACTCGCGCACAGATACGCAGTATTTT. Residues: CASSDPAGSRDSRTDTQYF.